The 2 T cell receptor beta chains below come from one sample, sequenced in a study of blood T cell repertoires in COVID-19. Data came from immunoSEQ multiplex PCR; TCRdb stores just in-frame clones and leaves some out. The repertoire holds hundreds of thousands of clones, with 87% as singletons. The specimen sequenced was PBMCs or T cells enriched from blood (not recorded which). The receptors come from a young woman with acute COVID-19.

The chain recombines TRBV9 with TRBJ1-1; 7 bases line up with TRBD1. The CDR3 has 14 amino acids. The V segment lost 4 bases and the J segment 1 base; nucleotides outside the gene matches: 4. In germline, CDR1 is SGDLS, CDR2 YYNGEE. The CDR3 region is CASSTRDRNTEAFF. The CDR3 nucleotides are TGTGCCAGCAGCACCCGGGACAGGAACACTGAAGCTTTCTTT.

This chain connects TRBV15 to TRBJ2-1, with a weak D call TRBD2 (6 bases). CDR3 length equals 17 residues. V shed 3 bases and J shed 0 bases, with 15 bases lying between them. Germline V CDR1 and CDR2: LNHNV, YYDKDF (reference sequence). As DNA, the CDR3 is TGTGCCACCAGCAGTTTGGGAGGAGGGAGCTCCTACAATGAGCAGTTCTTC. The encoded protein is CATSSLGGGSSYNEQFF. The full variable domain, its missing parts supplied by reference TRBV15 and TRBJ2-1, is DAMVIQNPRYQVTQFGKPVTLSCSQTLNHNVMYWYQQKSSQAPKLLFHYYDKDFNNEADTPDNFQSRRPNTSFCFLDIRSPGLGDTAMYLCATSSLGGGSSYNEQFFGPGTRLTVL.